This T cell receptor beta chain was sequenced in a study of OX40 agonist ivuxolimab in advanced cancers. TCRdb's copy holds only in-frame clones and misses some; the assay was immunoSEQ multiplex PCR. Of approximately 67,000 clones listed, 90% to 95% are singletons. Notes on the study in general: Among the nonresponders, some also had low normalized T-cell clonal expansion.

In regard to this clone: Its antigen remains unknown.

This CDR3 is built from 16 residues. V lost 5 bases to trimming and J lost 3 bases; unmatched junction nucleotides: 5. The germline gives CDR1 SGHTA, CDR2 FQGNSA. This chain connects TRBV7-2 to TRBJ2-3; 13 bases fit TRBD2. This sequence originates from an adult with an advanced solid tumor such as melanoma, head and neck, liver or kidney cancer. The sample in question was CD4+ or CD8+ T cells sorted from blood, obtained in a trial of the OX40 agonist ivuxolimab. The CDR3 reads CASSVGLAGATDTQYF. CDR3 DNA sequence: TGTGCCAGCAGCGTTGGACTAGCGGGAGCTACAGATACGCAGTATTTT.